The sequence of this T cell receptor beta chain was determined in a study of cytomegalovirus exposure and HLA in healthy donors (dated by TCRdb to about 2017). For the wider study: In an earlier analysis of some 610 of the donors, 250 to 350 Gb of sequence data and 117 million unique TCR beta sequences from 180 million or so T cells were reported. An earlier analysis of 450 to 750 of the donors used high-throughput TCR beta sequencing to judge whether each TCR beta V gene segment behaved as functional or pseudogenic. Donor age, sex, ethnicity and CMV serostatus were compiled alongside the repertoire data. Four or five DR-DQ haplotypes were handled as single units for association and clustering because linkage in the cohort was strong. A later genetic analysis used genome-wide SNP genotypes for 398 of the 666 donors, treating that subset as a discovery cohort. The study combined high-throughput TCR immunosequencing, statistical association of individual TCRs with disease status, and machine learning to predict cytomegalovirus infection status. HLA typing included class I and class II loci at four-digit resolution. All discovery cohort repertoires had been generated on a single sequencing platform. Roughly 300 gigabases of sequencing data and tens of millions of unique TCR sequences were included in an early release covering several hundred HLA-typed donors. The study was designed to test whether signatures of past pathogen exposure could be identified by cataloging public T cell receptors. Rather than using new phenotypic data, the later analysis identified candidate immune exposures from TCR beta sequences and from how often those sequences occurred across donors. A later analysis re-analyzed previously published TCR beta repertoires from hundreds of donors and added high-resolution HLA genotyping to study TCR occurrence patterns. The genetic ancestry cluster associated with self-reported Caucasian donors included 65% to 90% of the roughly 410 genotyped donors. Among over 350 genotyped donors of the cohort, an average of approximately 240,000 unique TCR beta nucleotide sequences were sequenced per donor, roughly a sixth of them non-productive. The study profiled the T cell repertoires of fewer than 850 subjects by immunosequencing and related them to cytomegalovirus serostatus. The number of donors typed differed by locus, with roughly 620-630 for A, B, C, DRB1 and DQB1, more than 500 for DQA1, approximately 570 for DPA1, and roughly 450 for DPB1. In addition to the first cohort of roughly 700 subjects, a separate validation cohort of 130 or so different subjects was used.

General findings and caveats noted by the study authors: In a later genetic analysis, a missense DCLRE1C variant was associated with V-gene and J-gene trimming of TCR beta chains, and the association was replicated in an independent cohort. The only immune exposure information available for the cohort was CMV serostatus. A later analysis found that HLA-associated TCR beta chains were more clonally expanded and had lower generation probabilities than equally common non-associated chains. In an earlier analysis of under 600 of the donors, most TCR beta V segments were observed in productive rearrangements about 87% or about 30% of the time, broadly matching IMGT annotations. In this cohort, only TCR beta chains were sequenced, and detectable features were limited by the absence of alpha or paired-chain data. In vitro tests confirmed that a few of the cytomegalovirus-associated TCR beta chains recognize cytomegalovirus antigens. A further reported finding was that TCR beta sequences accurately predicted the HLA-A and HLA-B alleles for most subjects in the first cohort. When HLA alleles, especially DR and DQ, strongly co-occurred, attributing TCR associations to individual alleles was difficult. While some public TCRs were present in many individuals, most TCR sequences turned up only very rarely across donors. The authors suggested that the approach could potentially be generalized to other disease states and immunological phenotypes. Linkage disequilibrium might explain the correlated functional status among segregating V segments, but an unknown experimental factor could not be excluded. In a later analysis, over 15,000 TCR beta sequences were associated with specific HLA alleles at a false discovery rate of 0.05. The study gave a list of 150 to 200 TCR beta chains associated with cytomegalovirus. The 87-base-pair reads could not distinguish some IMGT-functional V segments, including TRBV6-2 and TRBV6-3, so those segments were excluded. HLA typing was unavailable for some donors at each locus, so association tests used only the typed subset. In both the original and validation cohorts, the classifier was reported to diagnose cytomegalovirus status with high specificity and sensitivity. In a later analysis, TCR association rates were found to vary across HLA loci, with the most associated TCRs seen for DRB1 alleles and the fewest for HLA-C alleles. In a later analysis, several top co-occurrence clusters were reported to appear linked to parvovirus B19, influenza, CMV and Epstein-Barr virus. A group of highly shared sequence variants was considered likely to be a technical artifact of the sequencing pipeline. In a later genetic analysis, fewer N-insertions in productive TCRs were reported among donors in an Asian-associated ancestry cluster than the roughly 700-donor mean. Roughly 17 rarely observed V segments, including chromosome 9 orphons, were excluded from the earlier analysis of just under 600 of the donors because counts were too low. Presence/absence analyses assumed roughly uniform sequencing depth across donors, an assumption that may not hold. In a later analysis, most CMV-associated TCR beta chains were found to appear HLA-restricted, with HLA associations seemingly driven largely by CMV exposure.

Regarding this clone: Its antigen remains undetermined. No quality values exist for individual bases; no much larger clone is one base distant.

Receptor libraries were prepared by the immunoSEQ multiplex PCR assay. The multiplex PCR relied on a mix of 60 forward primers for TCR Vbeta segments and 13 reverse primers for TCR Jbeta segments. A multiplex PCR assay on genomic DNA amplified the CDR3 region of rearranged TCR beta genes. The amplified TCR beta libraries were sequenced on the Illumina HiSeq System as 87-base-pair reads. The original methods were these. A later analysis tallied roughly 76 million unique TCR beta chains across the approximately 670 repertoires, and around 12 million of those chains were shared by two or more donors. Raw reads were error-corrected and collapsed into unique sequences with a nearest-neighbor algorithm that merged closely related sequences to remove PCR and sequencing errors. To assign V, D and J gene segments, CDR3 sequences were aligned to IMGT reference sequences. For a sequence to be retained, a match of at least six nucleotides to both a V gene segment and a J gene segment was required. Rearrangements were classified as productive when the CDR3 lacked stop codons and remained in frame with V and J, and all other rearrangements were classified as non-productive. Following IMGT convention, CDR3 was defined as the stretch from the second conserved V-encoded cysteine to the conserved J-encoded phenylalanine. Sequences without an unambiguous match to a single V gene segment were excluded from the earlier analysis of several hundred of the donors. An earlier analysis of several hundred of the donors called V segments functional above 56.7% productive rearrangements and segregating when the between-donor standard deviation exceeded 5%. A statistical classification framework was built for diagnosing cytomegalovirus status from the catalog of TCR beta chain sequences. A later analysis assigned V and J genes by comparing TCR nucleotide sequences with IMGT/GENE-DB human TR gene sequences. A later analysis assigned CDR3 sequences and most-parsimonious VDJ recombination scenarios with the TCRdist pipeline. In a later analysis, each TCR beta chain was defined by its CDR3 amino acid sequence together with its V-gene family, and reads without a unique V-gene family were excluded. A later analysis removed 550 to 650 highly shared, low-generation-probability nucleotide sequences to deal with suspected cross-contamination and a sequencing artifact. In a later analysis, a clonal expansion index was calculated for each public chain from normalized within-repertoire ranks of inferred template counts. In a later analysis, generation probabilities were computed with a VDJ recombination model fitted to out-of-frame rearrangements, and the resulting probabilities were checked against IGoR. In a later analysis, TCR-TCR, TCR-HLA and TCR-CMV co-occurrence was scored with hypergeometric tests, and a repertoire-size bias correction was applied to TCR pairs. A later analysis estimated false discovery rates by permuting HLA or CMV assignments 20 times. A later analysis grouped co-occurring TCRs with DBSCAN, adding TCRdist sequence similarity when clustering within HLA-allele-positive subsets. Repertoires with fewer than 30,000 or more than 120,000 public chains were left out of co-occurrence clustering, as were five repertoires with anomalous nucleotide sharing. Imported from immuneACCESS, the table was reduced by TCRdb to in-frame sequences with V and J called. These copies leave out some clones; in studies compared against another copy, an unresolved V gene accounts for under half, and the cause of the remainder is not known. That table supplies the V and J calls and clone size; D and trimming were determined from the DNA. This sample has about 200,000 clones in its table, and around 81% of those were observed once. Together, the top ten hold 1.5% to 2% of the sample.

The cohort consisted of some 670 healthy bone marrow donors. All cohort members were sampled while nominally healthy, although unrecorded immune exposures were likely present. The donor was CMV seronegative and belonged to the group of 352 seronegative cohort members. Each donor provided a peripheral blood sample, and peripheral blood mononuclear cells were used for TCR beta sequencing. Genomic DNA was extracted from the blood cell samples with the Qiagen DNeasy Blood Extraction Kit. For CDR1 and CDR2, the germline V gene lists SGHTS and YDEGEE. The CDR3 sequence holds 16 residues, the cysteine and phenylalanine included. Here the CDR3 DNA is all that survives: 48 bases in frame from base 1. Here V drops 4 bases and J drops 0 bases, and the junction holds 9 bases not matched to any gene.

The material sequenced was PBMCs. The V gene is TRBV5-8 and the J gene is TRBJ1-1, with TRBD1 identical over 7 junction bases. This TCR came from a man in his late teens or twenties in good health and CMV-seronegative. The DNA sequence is TGTGCCAGCAGCCTACTAGGGGGCCGTATGAACACTGAAGCTTTCTTT. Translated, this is CASSLLGGRMNTEAFF. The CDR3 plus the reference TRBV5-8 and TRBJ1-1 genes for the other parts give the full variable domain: EAGVTQSPTHLIKTRGQQATLRCSPISGHTSVYWYQQALGLGLQFLLWYDEGEERNRGNFPPRFSGRQFPNYSSELNVNALELEDSALYLCASSLLGGRMNTEAFFGQGTRLTVV.